This T cell receptor beta chain is from a study of T cells in women clearing cervical HPV infection. Study context: Blood came at first lesion visit for cases, post-clearance for controls. Cases' blood sampling followed lesion detection by median roughly 150 days (90 to 200).

Average input was around 1,300 ng genomic DNA for immunoSEQ TCR beta CDR3 amplification. Profiling relied on immunoSEQ multiplex PCR, and the TCRdb table lists in-frame clones only, not all of them. Its table records 14,000 or so clones. The CDR3 spans 15 residues. The V segment lost 4 bases and the J segment 1 base; nucleotides outside the gene matches: 5. Germline CDR1 SGHAT, CDR2 FQNNGV. A note on this clone: What it recognizes is unknown. The read halts 3 residues ahead of the CDR3 end, with the missing end drawn from the germline J gene.

Whole-study findings and limits: TRBV6-7 abundance was lower in cases than controls (roughly 0.12% versus 0.15%).

The clonotype comes from a woman aged 18-70 years with a cervical HPV16 infection that either progressed to CIN3+ or cleared (not recorded which). This chain joins TRBV11-2 and TRBJ2-7; 9 bases fit TRBD1. Sample: blood buffy coat. The sequenced CDR3 bases are TGTGCCAGCAGCTGGGGACAGGGTATTTCCTACGAG. Protein sequence: CASSWGQGISYE. The whole CDR3 protein reads CASSWGQGISYEQYF.